This is a list of T cell receptor beta chains from one sample in a study of human T cells and chemical hapten exposure. In TCRdb, the RACE reads were re-called with MiXCR into one record per CDR3 protein. The repertoire holds under 130,000 distinct CDR3 sequences, 30% to 35% seen once, with less than 3% in the top ten. The sequences come from whole blood, collected in connection with sensitization to the hapten diphenylcyclopropenone (DPC). The receptors come from a man between 35 and 55 years old with alopecia areata. Some clones in this sample may be carry-over from other donors' samples. Each CDR3 is given with its conserved first and last residue. The D gene is left open where the match is weak. Some rows have no size entry. The others give once, few or many, or a class for an expanded clone.

CDR3 DNA	CDR3 protein	D gene	J gene	clone size	V gene	CDR3 length
TGTGCCAGCAGCCAGGAACCAATGGCGACGGGCCCAGATACGCAGTATTTT	CASSQEPMATGPDTQYF	-	TRBJ2-3	-	TRBV4-2	17
TGTGCCAGCAGCCCTCCGGGGAGGGCGGGGACTGAAGCTTTCTTT	CASSPPGRAGTEAFF	-	TRBJ1-1	once	TRBV16	15
TGTGCCAGCAGTCTAGGGGTATATGAAAAACTGTTTTTT	CASSLGVYEKLFF	-	TRBJ1-4	few	TRBV27	13
TGTGCCAGCGGAGCGGGGGCTGAAGCTTTCTTT	CASGAGAEAFF	-	TRBJ1-1	-	TRBV6-2/TRBV6-3	11
TGCGCCAGCAGCCCAGGGGCGTCAGGGGCCATGGAAGAGACCCAGTACTTC	CASSPGASGAMEETQYF	-	TRBJ2-5	-	TRBV5-1	17
TGCGCCAGCAGCCTACCGGCACTAGCGGGACTTAGCACAGATACGCAGTATTTT	CASSLPALAGLSTDTQYF	TRBD2	TRBJ2-3	-	TRBV5-1	18
TGTGCCAGCAGCGTTGACGGACTAGCGGGAGGTGCAGATACGCAGTATTTT	CASSVDGLAGGADTQYF	TRBD2	TRBJ2-3	-	TRBV9	17
TGTGCCAGCAGTTTTTTGGGGGGCACAGATACGCAGTATTTT	CASSFLGGTDTQYF	-	TRBJ2-3	few	TRBV27	14
TGCAGTGCTAGAGGACACACAGATACGCAGTATTTT	CSARGHTDTQYF	-	TRBJ2-3	few	TRBV20-1	12
TGTGCCAGCTCACCACCGTCTAGCGGGAACACCGGGGAGCTGTTTTTT	CASSPPSSGNTGELFF	TRBD2	TRBJ2-2	-	TRBV18	16
TGTGCCAGCATCAAGGGACAGGGGCGTACTGAAGCTTTCTTT	CASIKGQGRTEAFF	TRBD1	TRBJ1-1	few	TRBV7-2	14
TGTGCCAGCGGGCGGGACTGGCTTAGCACAGATACGCAGTATTTT	CASGRDWLSTDTQYF	-	TRBJ2-3	many	TRBV7-2	15
TGCAGTGCTGCGAAGTCCGGGAGACTCGACGGCTACACCTTC	CSAAKSGRLDGYTF	-	TRBJ1-2	few	TRBV20-1	14
TGTGCCAGCAGCCCTCGTGGAGGTCATACGAATGAGCAGTTCTTC	CASSPRGGHTNEQFF	-	TRBJ2-1	few	TRBV12-3/TRBV12-4	15
TGTGCCAGCAGCTTAAGTGGCGGGAGAGTTTACAATGAGCAGTTCTTC	CASSLSGGRVYNEQFF	TRBD2	TRBJ2-1	-	TRBV7-2	16
TGCGCCAGCAGCCAAGTAGGCCGACTGAGCTCTGGAAACACCATATATTTT	CASSQVGRLSSGNTIYF	-	TRBJ1-3	-	TRBV4-3	17
TGTGCCAGCTGCCGTAGCGGTAGGGGAGATACGCAGTATTTT	CASCRSGRGDTQYF	-	TRBJ2-3	-	TRBV3-1	14
TGTGCCAGCAGTCCAGCGTACACAGATACGCAGTATTTT	CASSPAYTDTQYF	-	TRBJ2-3	once	TRBV27	13
TGTGCCAGCAGTTTCGACGGGAGCACAGATACGCAGTATTTT	CASSFDGSTDTQYF	-	TRBJ2-3	few	TRBV12-3/TRBV12-4	14
TGTGCCAGCAGCTTAGGTCTAGCGAGAGTCACAGATACGCAGTATTTT	CASSLGLARVTDTQYF	-	TRBJ2-3	few	TRBV7-2	16
TGTGCCAGCAGCTTAATTGGGGTCGTAAGCTCTGGAAACACCATATATTTT	CASSLIGVVSSGNTIYF	-	TRBJ1-3	-	TRBV7-2	17
TGTGCCAGCAGCCAAGATCCCGGGACTGGGAAGACCCAGTACTTC	CASSQDPGTGKTQYF	-	TRBJ2-5	-	TRBV3-1	15
TGTGCCAGCAGTGAAACTAGCGGGAGGATGACCTACGAGCAGTACTTC	CASSETSGRMTYEQYF	TRBD2	TRBJ2-7	-	TRBV7-2	16
TGTGCCAGCAGATCCGTTCAGGGGGCCAGCAATCAGCCCCAGCATTTT	CASRSVQGASNQPQHF	TRBD1	TRBJ1-5	once	TRBV6-5	16
TGTGCCAGCAGTTCCCGGGACAGAGGGCTCCAAGAGACCCAGTACTTC	CASSSRDRGLQETQYF	TRBD1	TRBJ2-5	few	TRBV28	16
TGTGCCAGCTCCCAACTGACCAGCCACCCATTCACAGATACGCAGTATTTT	CASSQLTSHPFTDTQYF	-	TRBJ2-3	few	TRBV18	17
TGTGCCAGCAGCTTAGCGCGTGTCGACTTCCACACAGATACGCAGTATTTT	CASSLARVDFHTDTQYF	-	TRBJ2-3	many	TRBV7-2	17
TGTGCCAGCAGCGATAGGACAGCTAGCACAGATACGCAGTATTTT	CASSDRTASTDTQYF	-	TRBJ2-3	few	TRBV9	15
TGTGCCAGCAGCGGGTCCTGGGGGGAGACCCAGTACTTC	CASSGSWGETQYF	-	TRBJ2-5	few	TRBV11-2	13
TGCAGTGCTAGAGACCACAGAGCTTCCCAGTACTTC	CSARDHRASQYF	-	TRBJ2-5	few	TRBV20-1	12
TGCGCCAGCAGCCGGAGACTAGCGGGAGACACAGATACGCAGTATTTT	CASSRRLAGDTDTQYF	TRBD2	TRBJ2-3	-	TRBV4-3	16
TGTGCCAGCAGCCTGAGTGGACTGTCGAGGAGCACAGATACGCAGTATTTT	CASSLSGLSRSTDTQYF	-	TRBJ2-3	-	TRBV7-8	17
TGCAGCGTTGCCCGTGACGGGACCCAGTACTTC	CSVARDGTQYF	-	TRBJ2-5	-	TRBV29-1	11
TGCACCAGCAGCCAACTATACGGGACGGGGGCAGATACGCAGTATTTT	CTSSQLYGTGADTQYF	-	TRBJ2-3	few	TRBV1	16
TGTGCCAGCAGCCAAGAGGCAAGCCCGAACACCGGGGAGCTGTTTTTT	CASSQEASPNTGELFF	-	TRBJ2-2	-	TRBV14	16
TGTGCCAGCAGAACGGACCCTGCGGGCTACGAGCAGTACTTC	CASRTDPAGYEQYF	-	TRBJ2-7	many	TRBV28	14
TGTGCCAGCAGCACGGGATGGGAATCTGGGGCCAACGTCCTGACTTTC	CASSTGWESGANVLTF	-	TRBJ2-6	-	TRBV7-8	16
TGCAGTCGCCGGGACAGAATCCGGCCTAGCACAGATACGCAGTATTTT	CSRRDRIRPSTDTQYF	TRBD1	TRBJ2-3	-	TRBV20-1	16
TGTGCCAGCAGCCAAGATTTGGGGCGGTACAATGAGCAGTTCTTC	CASSQDLGRYNEQFF	-	TRBJ2-1	few	TRBV14	15
TGTGCCAGCACGACAGGGGGCGGTCAGCCCCAGCATTTT	CASTTGGGQPQHF	TRBD1	TRBJ1-5	few	TRBV28	13
TGCAGCGTTGAAGATCAGGGTCCAACAGATACGCAGTATTTT	CSVEDQGPTDTQYF	-	TRBJ2-3	few	TRBV29-1	14
TGTGCCAGCAGCAAAGAGGGGGAGACAGTGAACACTGAAGCTTTCTTT	CASSKEGETVNTEAFF	-	TRBJ1-1	few	TRBV21-1	16
TGTGCCACCCGGACAGGGAGTGGCGAGCAGTACTTC	CATRTGSGEQYF	TRBD1	TRBJ2-7	-	TRBV27	12
TGTGCCAGCAGACCCGCTTTGAAGGGAACTGAAGCTTTCTTT	CASRPALKGTEAFF	-	TRBJ1-1	-	TRBV7-2	14
TGTGCCAGCAGCTTATGGGGGAGCGGTGAAAAACTGTTTTTT	CASSLWGSGEKLFF	-	TRBJ1-4	-	TRBV7-2	14
TGTGCCAGCAGTTCCTGGGTATCAGGGAATGAAAAACTGTTTTTT	CASSSWVSGNEKLFF	-	TRBJ1-4	-	TRBV27	15
TGTGCCAGCAGTGCGGACTACTCCTACAATGAGCAGTTCTTC	CASSADYSYNEQFF	-	TRBJ2-1	-	TRBV2	14
TGTGCCAGCAGCGGGATTAGCGGGAGAGGAGATACGCAGTATTTT	CASSGISGRGDTQYF	TRBD2	TRBJ2-3	many	TRBV5-6	15
TGTGCCAGCAGCTTAGCTGTGGGGCAGAGGTCCTACGAGCAGTACTTC	CASSLAVGQRSYEQYF	-	TRBJ2-7	few	TRBV7-2	16
TGTGCCAGCAGGCGAAAGGCGGGAGGGTTCACAGATACGCAGTATTTT	CASRRKAGGFTDTQYF	TRBD2	TRBJ2-3	-	TRBV6-5	16
TGTGCCAGCATCCGGGACAGGGGTCTATACAATGAGCAGTTCTTC	CASIRDRGLYNEQFF	TRBD1	TRBJ2-1	few	TRBV6-2/TRBV6-3	15
TGTGCCATCAGGGAAACCGGGACAGGGGGCGCGAATGGCTACACCTTC	CAIRETGTGGANGYTF	TRBD1	TRBJ1-2	few	TRBV10-3	16
TGTGCCAGCAGCCGAGGGCCAGGGGGGAGTTCCTACAATGAGCAGTTCTTC	CASSRGPGGSSYNEQFF	-	TRBJ2-1	-	TRBV7-2	17
TGTGCCACCAGTGAGCCGGGCCTCTGGAACACCAGGGAGCTGTTTTTT	CATSEPGLWNTRELFF	-	TRBJ2-2	-	TRBV24-1	16